This T cell receptor (beta chain) is from a study of cytomegalovirus exposure and HLA in healthy donors. Points from the study as a whole: Fewer N-insertions (relative to the roughly 630-donor mean) were reportedly seen in an Asian-associated ancestry cluster in a later analysis. By HLA locus, TCR association rates varied in a later analysis, with DRB1 showing the most and HLA-C the fewest.

PCR used 60 Vbeta primers and 13 Jbeta primers. In the original workflow: Later, 80 million or so unique TCR beta chains were counted in an analysis, and approximately 10 million of them were shared. Libraries were prepared by immunoSEQ multiplex PCR; TCRdb keeps only in-frame clonotypes and omits some of them. V, J and clone size were drawn from that table, and D and trimming were deduced from the DNA. The repertoire holds 200,000 to 250,000 clones, with more than 80% as singletons. Germline assignment: CDR1 SGHDT and CDR2 YYEEEE. The CDR3 extends over 16 amino acids. A note on this clone: Its antigen is as yet unknown.

Material for sequencing was PBMCs. The chain has TRBV5-6 and TRBJ2-5; 7 positions agree with TRBD1. Matching the DNA end better, TRBJ2-7 makes the J call doubtful. This clonotype was sampled from a man aged 30 to 45 in good health and CMV-seronegative. The CDR3, as DNA: TGTGCCAGCAGCCCAGAGGGACAGCGCGTCTCCTACGAGCAGTACTTC. It is translated as CASSPEGQRVSYEQYF.